Many counts were recorded for the clone carrying this T cell receptor beta chain. Coverage ceases 3 residues before the CDR3 finishes, and the germline J gene fills in the end. This CDR3 has 15 residues. The V gene lost 4 bases and the J gene lost 0 bases, with 12 bases spanning the gap. Germline V gene lookup returns CDR1 SNHLY and CDR2 FYNNEI. The method was immunoSEQ multiplex PCR; TCRdb's version includes in-frame clones alone and lacks a portion of them. The sample yields about 42,000 clones, without any singletons. The record originates from a study of T cell clonality in common variable immunodeficiency.

What was sequenced was peripheral blood mononuclear cells. J is TRBJ1-1 and V is TRBV2, with a weak D call TRBD1 (5 bases). This receptor was obtained from a person aged 18-70 years in good health. The DNA read from the CDR3 is TGTGCCAGCAGTGTGGGGCAGCAGTTGAACACTGAA. The encoded protein is CASSVGQQLNTE. The CDR3, in full, reads CASSVGQQLNTEAFF.